This T cell receptor beta chain was identified during a study of control samples from healthy donors and cancer patients. Trimming pared 1 base from V and 3 bases from J, leaving 9 bases between. Germline lookup yields CDR1 SGHAT and CDR2 FQNNGV. The CDR3 extends over 14 amino acids. The method was immunoSEQ multiplex PCR; TCRdb's version includes in-frame clones alone and lacks a portion of them. The sample has approximately 130,000 clones, approximately 87% seen once; the top ten hold roughly an eighth. Sequencing was performed on blood. The TCR was taken from a man aged 25 to 40 in good health. The V gene is TRBV11-2, the J gene TRBJ1-1, with D unresolved. The CDR3 loop is CASSLAPYDTEAFF. CDR3 bases: TGTGCCAGCAGCTTAGCGCCGTACGACACTGAAGCTTTCTTT.